A single sample gave rise to the 32 T cell receptor beta chains below, sequenced in a study of blood T cell repertoires in COVID-19 (dated by TCRdb to the early 2020s). The protocol used for the library was the immunoSEQ multiplex PCR assay. TCRdb re-hosts the immuneACCESS table, in-frame sequences only. Its copies lack some clones; in the studies checked, an unresolved V gene accounts for under half of them, and the cause for the rest is not known. Across this sample there are some 220,000 clones, with around 81% seen only once. More than 2% of the sample belongs to the ten largest clones. The sequenced sample was peripheral blood. All receptors come from a woman in her sixties or seventies with acute or convalescent COVID-19.

The genes are TRBV3-1 (or the pseudogene TRBV3-2) and TRBJ2-4; the D gene is possibly TRBD2 (5 bases). Germline assignment: CDR1 LGHDT and CDR2 YNNKEL (reference sequence). The CDR3 has 15 amino acids. Trimming removed 6 bases from V and 0 bases from J, with 12 bases in between. DNA of the CDR3: TGTGCCAGCAGTTCTGTCGGACTAGCCAAAAACATTCAGTACTTC. Protein: CASSSVGLAKNIQYF.

The CDR3 loop reads CSASYRGRGFNNQPQHF. CDR3 bases: TGCAGTGCTAGTTACAGGGGGCGCGGATTTAACAATCAGCCCCAGCATTTT. V and J are TRBV20-1 and TRBJ1-5, with TRBD1 matching 9 bases. The ends lost 3 bases at V and 3 bases at J; junction bases unmatched: 12. Germline CDR1 is DFQATT and CDR2 is SNEGSKA (reference sequence). CDR3 size: 17 residues.

The chain is built from TRBV5-4 and TRBJ1-3; D is ambiguous. CDR1 is SGHNT, CDR2 YYREEE, per germline (reference sequence). This CDR3 is built from 15 residues. Between the trimmed V and J ends, which lost 4 bases and 4 bases, there was a span of 15 bases. CDR3 in amino acids: CASSPDGGGGNTIYF. The CDR3 DNA reads TGTGCCAGCAGCCCCGACGGAGGCGGAGGAAACACCATATATTTT. Full variable domain (outside the CDR3, taken from reference TRBV5-4 and TRBJ1-3): ETGVTQSPTHLIKTRGQQVTLRCSSQSGHNTVSWYQQALGQGPQFIFQYYREEENGRGNFPPRFSGLQFPNYSSELNVNALELDDSALYLCASSPDGGGGNTIYFGEGSWLTVV.

The chain is built from TRBV6-5 and TRBJ2-7; 11 positions agree with TRBD1. CDR1 is MNHEY, CDR2 SVGAGI, per germline. The CDR3 runs 14 residues. After removal of 6 bases from V and 3 bases from J, the junction contained 4 bases not matched to a gene. CDR3 loop: CASRRTGGSYEQYF. The CDR3 DNA is TGTGCCAGCAGGCGGACAGGGGGCAGCTACGAGCAGTACTTC.

V is TRBV7-9 and J is TRBJ1-2, with 9 bases lining up with TRBD1. V trimming: 5 bases; J trimming: 5 bases; junction bases outside the gene matches: 3. CDR3 length: 13 amino acids. Germline V gives CDR1 SEHNR, CDR2 FQNEAQ (reference sequence). The CDR3 nucleotides read TGTGCCAGCAGCCGGGACAGGGAGTATGGCTACACCTTC. It translates to CASSRDREYGYTF. The full variable domain, rest sourced from reference TRBV7-9 and TRBJ1-2, is DTGVSQNPRHKITKRGQNVTFRCDPISEHNRLYWYRQTLGQGPEFLTYFQNEAQLEKSRLLSDRFSAERPKGSFSTLEIQRTEQGDSAMYLCASSRDREYGYTFGSGTRLTVV.

V gene TRBV3-1 (or the pseudogene TRBV3-2) combines with J gene TRBJ2-1; D gene unclear. The germline V gene encodes CDR1 LGHDT and CDR2 YNNKEL (reference sequence). There are 13 residues in the CDR3. Trimming took 4 bases from V and 6 from J, leaving 10 bases between them. The CDR3 coding sequence is TGTGCCAGCAGCCCTAGTTCTTTCAATGAGCAGTTCTTC. Its protein is CASSPSSFNEQFF.

As for this clone: The junction departs from the called germline gene at one end, perhaps through a read error. V gene TRBV5-5 combines with J gene TRBJ2-5; 10 bases are shared with TRBD2. The germline V gene encodes CDR1 SGHKS and CDR2 YYEKEE (reference sequence). This CDR3 has 15 amino acids. CDR3 protein: CARSYTSGVQETQYF. CDR3 nucleotides: TGTGCCCGCAGCTATACTAGCGGGGTCCAAGAGACCCAGTACTTC.

In this sample, this clone turned up once. The V call is TRBV2, the J call TRBJ2-6; 10 bases map to TRBD1. Per germline, CDR1 SNHLY and CDR2 FYNNEI. The CDR3 runs to 16 residues. The V and J ends lost 5 bases and 4 bases, in that order; junction bases with no gene match: 5. CDR3 residues: CASSRTGGSGANVLTF. Written as DNA, the CDR3 is TGTGCCAGCAGTAGGACAGGGGGATCCGGGGCCAACGTCCTGACTTTC.

This sequence joins TRBV20-1 and TRBJ2-1; D is unclear. The germline V gene has CDR1 DFQATT and CDR2 SNEGSKA (reference sequence). V was clipped by 6 bases and J by 4 bases, with 7 bases between them. CDR3 length: 11 residues. The CDR3 DNA is TGCAGTGCCATAGAATACAATGAGCAGTTCTTC. Translated, it gives CSAIEYNEQFF.

The chain links TRBV2 to TRBJ1-4, with 8 bases fitting TRBD1. Germline CDR1 reads SNHLY; CDR2 reads FYNNEI. CDR3 size: 13 residues. J lost 8 bases, V lost 3 bases, and 2 bases had no gene match. The CDR3 loop is CASSDRGREKLFF. CDR3 DNA sequence: TGTGCCAGCAGTGACAGGGGGCGGGAAAAACTGTTTTTT.

The V and J genes are TRBV5-1 and TRBJ2-5, with 8 bases matching TRBD1. The CDR3 loop spans 15 amino acids. V trimming: 1 base; J trimming: 5 bases; junction bases outside the gene matches: 7. The V gene's germline CDR1 is SGHRS and CDR2 YFSETQ. The CDR3 is CASSLSPGGLETQYF. The CDR3 DNA sequence: TGCGCCAGCAGCTTGTCCCCAGGGGGCCTTGAGACCCAGTACTTC.

The gene calls are TRBV6-1 and TRBJ1-2; tentatively, D is TRBD1 (6 bases). Trimming pared 1 base from V and 8 bases from J, leaving 11 bases between. The CDR3 has 13 residues. CDR1 is MNHNS, CDR2 SASEGT, per germline. The CDR3, as DNA: TGTGCCAGCAGTGAAGACAGGGTGGCCGGCTACACCTTC. Residues: CASSEDRVAGYTF.

The chain uses TRBV10-3 and TRBJ2-7; 8 positions agree with TRBD2. The better agreement between TRBJ2-5 and the DNA end casts doubt on the J call. The V gene's germline CDR1 is ENHRY and CDR2 SYGVKD. CDR3 length equals 16 residues. CDR3 nucleotide sequence: TGTGCCATCAGTGAGTCGGTCGGGGGGGCCCGGGAGACCCAGTACTTC. It specifies CAISESVGGARETQYF.

The rearrangement links TRBV2 to TRBJ1-1, with 7 nucleotides matching TRBD1. Germline V gene lookup returns CDR1 SNHLY and CDR2 FYNNEI. The CDR3 totals 13 residues. V lost 8 bases, J lost 0 bases, and 3 bases stayed unmatched. CDR3 residues: CASSGQMNTEAFF. Here the CDR3 DNA reads TGTGCCAGCTCGGGACAGATGAACACTGAAGCTTTCTTT.

The CDR3 sequence is CASSLGLRQGASYEQYF. The CDR3 coding sequence is TGTGCCAGCAGCTTAGGATTGAGACAGGGGGCCTCCTACGAGCAGTACTTC. The rearrangement uses TRBV7-2 and TRBJ2-7; TRBD1 agrees at 10 bases. Trimming took 1 base from V and 0 from J; bases not matched to a gene: 6. CDR1 and CDR2 (germline): SGHTA, FQGNSA. The CDR3 covers 17 residues.

CDR3 region: CASSQDWASPLHF. For the CDR3, the DNA is TGTGCCAGCAGCCAGGACTGGGCTTCACCCCTCCACTTT. The gene calls are TRBV27 and TRBJ1-6; no clear D. This CDR3 has 13 amino acids. V lost 6 bases and J 9 bases, leaving 12 bases between the germline ends. The germline CDR1 and CDR2 sequences are MNHEY and SMNVEV (reference sequence).

The chain couples TRBV11-2 to TRBJ2-7; D unresolved. V lost 4 bases and J lost 4, with 5 bases in between. Germline loops: CDR1 SGHAT, CDR2 FQNNGV. The CDR3 has 11 residues. The CDR3 DNA reads as TGTGCCAGCAGCTATCTTTACGAGCAGTACTTC. Translating gives CASSYLYEQYF.

This chain links TRBV7-9 with TRBJ2-5; perhaps TRBD2 as D (7 bases). The CDR3 has 13 residues. V lost 8 bases and J lost 5, with 15 bases in between. Germline CDR1 and CDR2: SEHNR and FQNEAQ (reference sequence). The CDR3 region has the DNA TGTGCCAGCTCGGGCGGGGGCTGGGAGACCCAGTACTTC. This codes for CASSGGGWETQYF. The full variable domain, rest sourced from reference TRBV7-9 and TRBJ2-5, is DTGVSQNPRHKITKRGQNVTFRCDPISEHNRLYWYRQTLGQGPEFLTYFQNEAQLEKSRLLSDRFSAERPKGSFSTLEIQRTEQGDSAMYLCASSGGGWETQYFGPGTRLLVL.

The CDR3 DNA sequence: TGTGCCAGCAGTCCCCGGGACTTATCTGGCTACACCTTC. Translating gives CASSPRDLSGYTF. The chain carries TRBV12-3 or TRBV12-4 and TRBJ1-2, with a tentative D call TRBD1 (5 bases). CDR3 length: 13 residues. Trimming stripped 5 bases from V and 7 bases from J, with 14 bases between.

This clone was counted a single time. The rearrangement links TRBV9 to TRBJ1-2, with D perhaps TRBD1 (5 bases). Trimming pared 2 bases from V and 8 bases from J, leaving 16 bases between. The CDR3 sequence is 14 residues long. Germline loops: CDR1 SGDLS, CDR2 YYNGEE. In nucleotides, the CDR3 is TGTGCCAGCAGCGTTTCAGGGTCGAGCTACGGCTACACCTTC. Translated: CASSVSGSSYGYTF. The variable domain in full, with the rest retrieved from reference TRBV9 and TRBJ1-2, is DSGVTQTPKHLITATGQRVTLRCSPRSGDLSVYWYQQSLDQGLQFLIQYYNGEERAKGNILERFSAQQFPDLHSELNLSSLELGDSALYFCASSVSGSSYGYTFGSGTRLTVV.

The chain combines TRBV5-6 with TRBJ1-3; 7 nucleotides agree with TRBD1. The CDR3 length is 15 residues. Germline trimming cut 4 bases from V and 0 bases from J; bases unmatched to any gene: 4. From germline, CDR1 is SGHDT and CDR2 YYEEEE. CDR3 in amino acids: CASSRRDSSGNTIYF. CDR3 nucleotides: TGTGCCAGCAGCAGACGGGACAGCTCTGGAAACACCATATATTTT.

The CDR3 bases are TGCGCCAGCAGCTCCCCTGACAGGGATGGCTACACCTTC. It translates to CASSSPDRDGYTF. V and J are TRBV5-1 and TRBJ1-2; 7 bases match TRBD1. CDR1 and CDR2 from the germline V gene are SGHRS and YFSETQ. The CDR3 totals 13 residues. V lost 3 bases and J lost 6; bases outside the gene matches: 5.

This chain links TRBV5-1 with TRBJ2-7, with 8 nucleotides matching TRBD1. Unmatched junction bases numbered 4, after V lost 4 bases and J lost 4 bases. Germline CDR1 reads SGHRS; CDR2 reads YFSETQ. The CDR3 spans 13 residues. CDR3 residues: CASSKDRDYEQYF. CDR3 in DNA: TGCGCCAGCAGCAAGGACAGGGATTACGAGCAGTACTTC.

This chain uses TRBV10-1 with TRBJ2-2; D possibly corresponds to TRBD1 (6 bases). V lost 6 bases to trimming and J lost 0 bases, with 11 bases between them. The CDR3 has 15 residues. CDR1 is WNHNN, CDR2 SYGVQD, per germline (reference sequence). In nucleotides, the CDR3 is TGCGCCAGCAGCGGACAGTGTTCGAACACCGGGGAGCTGTTTTTT. Its protein product is CASSGQCSNTGELFF.

This chain links TRBV5-1 with TRBJ1-1; 7 bases match TRBD1. The V and J ends lost 4 bases and 1 base, in that order; junction bases with no gene match: 7. The germline CDR1 and CDR2 sequences are SGHRS and YFSETQ. The CDR3 is 15 amino acids. CDR3 sequence: CASSPGQVKNTEAFF. The CDR3 DNA is TGCGCCAGCAGCCCAGGACAGGTAAAGAACACTGAAGCTTTCTTT. The full variable domain, rest sourced from reference TRBV5-1 and TRBJ1-1, is KAGVTQTPRYLIKTRGQQVTLSCSPISGHRSVSWYQQTPGQGLQFLFEYFSETQRNKGNFPGRFSGRQFSNSRSEMNVSTLELGDSALYLCASSPGQVKNTEAFFGQGTRLTVV.

The chain couples TRBV9 to TRBJ2-2; 7 bases match TRBD1. The J segment lost 5 bases and the V segment lost 0 bases, leaving 7 bases of the junction unmatched. This CDR3 is built from 16 residues. Per germline, CDR1 SGDLS and CDR2 YYNGEE. CDR3 DNA: TGTGCCAGCAGCGTAGGGGACAGACCAGTTACCGGGGAGCTGTTTTTT. Translation: CASSVGDRPVTGELFF.

A remark on this clone: The same CDR3 arises from other DNA sequences in this sample as well. CDR3 nucleotides: TGTGCCAGCTCACCGGGACAGGGAAGCTATGGCTACACCTTC. This gives the protein CASSPGQGSYGYTF. V and J are TRBV18 and TRBJ1-2; 9 bases align to TRBD1. Germline values: CDR1 KGHSH, CDR2 LQKENI. J lost 4 bases, V lost 3 bases, and 3 bases had no gene match. The CDR3 length is 14 residues.

V usage is TRBV18 and J usage is TRBJ1-4; weak D call: TRBD1 (6 bases). Germline CDR1 is KGHSH and CDR2 is LQKENI. CDR3 length equals 15 residues. V was clipped by 1 base and J by 5 bases, with 11 bases between them. CDR3 residues: CASSPRDKGNEKLFF. CDR3 DNA: TGTGCCAGCTCACCACGGGACAAAGGAAATGAAAAACTGTTTTTT.

This clone was counted a single time. V and J are TRBV10-3 and TRBJ1-6, with a tentative D call TRBD1 (6 bases). The V end was cut by 3 bases, the J end by 4 bases, with 13 bases between. Per germline, CDR1 ENHRY and CDR2 SYGVKD. There are 16 residues in the CDR3. Written as DNA, the CDR3 is TGTGCCATCAGTGAACCCAGGGGACAATATAATTCACCCCTCCACTTT. Its translation is CAISEPRGQYNSPLHF.

V usage is TRBV6-5 and J usage is TRBJ1-1, with D possibly being TRBD1 (6 bases). The CDR3 has 12 residues. Germline values: CDR1 MNHEY, CDR2 SVGAGI. The V end was cut by 5 bases, the J end by 7 bases, with 11 bases between. CDR3 coding DNA: TGTGCCAGCAGTAGGACAGTCGATGAAGCTTTCTTT. This codes for CASSRTVDEAFF.

The V and J genes are TRBV13 and TRBJ1-1; the D gene is possibly TRBD1 (5 bases). V was cut by 5 bases and J by 6 bases, with 13 bases left in between. The CDR3 sequence is 13 residues long. CDR1 and CDR2 (germline): PRHDT, FYEKMQ (reference sequence). The CDR3 nucleotides read TGTGCCAGCAGCCTAAACAGGAGTCCTGAAGCTTTCTTT. Protein sequence: CASSLNRSPEAFF.

The chain has TRBV3-1 (or the pseudogene TRBV3-2) and TRBJ2-3, with D perhaps matching TRBD2 (6 bases). Per germline, CDR1 LGHDT and CDR2 YNNKEL (reference sequence). The V gene lost 2 bases and the J gene lost 3 bases, with 9 bases spanning the gap. CDR3 length: 14 amino acids. The DNA of the CDR3 is TGTGCCAGCAGCCAACTAGCGTTTACAGATACGCAGTATTTT. This encodes CASSQLAFTDTQYF.